A single sample gave rise to the 28 T cell receptor beta chains below, sequenced in a study of T cell responses to AZD1222 COVID-19 vaccine. Here immunoSEQ multiplex PCR was the method, and the copy in TCRdb shows in-frame clones only, minus some. Of about 140,000 clones listed, 88% were seen once; the top ten hold around 3%. Sequencing was performed on peripheral blood, taken 28 days after the second AZD1222 dose. All receptors derive from an adult who received the AZD1222 COVID-19 vaccine.

J is TRBJ2-1 and V is TRBV10-3, with 12 bases lining up with TRBD2. This CDR3 has 14 residues. Germline V CDR1 and CDR2: ENHRY, SYGVKD. Losses at the gene ends were 10 bases for V and 7 bases for J; bases not matched to a gene: 8. CDR3 DNA sequence: TGTGCCACCTATATAGGGACTAGCGGGAATGAGCAGTTCTTC. Translating it yields CATYIGTSGNEQFF.

The genes are TRBV4-3 and TRBJ1-6, with TRBD1 matching over 8 bases. The CDR3 spans 16 residues. V shed 3 bases and J 9 bases; nucleotides not matched to a gene: 10. Germline assignment: CDR1 LGHNA and CDR2 YSLEER. DNA for the CDR3: TGCGCCAGCAGCCAGGACAATAACAGGGGGAGTTCACCCCTCCACTTT. Protein: CASSQDNNRGSSPLHF.

The gene calls are TRBV4-2 and TRBJ2-7; D not certain. V lost 0 bases, J lost 3 bases, and 15 bases lay in between. Germline assignment: CDR1 LGHNA and CDR2 YNFKEQ. There are 16 residues in the CDR3. CDR3 nucleotide sequence: TGTGCCAGCAGCCAAGATCTGGTAAATGTGGTCTACGAGCAGTACTTC. Residues: CASSQDLVNVVYEQYF.

The gene calls are TRBV5-1 and TRBJ2-2, with TRBD2 as a possible D gene (5 bases). There are 16 residues in the CDR3. The germline V and J ends were trimmed by 4 bases and 5 bases, with 18 bases remaining between them. Germline V lookup: CDR1 SGHRS, CDR2 YFSETQ. CDR3 bases: TGCGCCAGCAGCCCCGGGGAAGGATTAGAGACCGGGGAGCTGTTTTTT. It codes for CASSPGEGLETGELFF.

This clone appeared a few times. The chain employs TRBV4-3 and TRBJ1-2; D possibly corresponds to TRBD1 (5 bases). CDR3 length: 16 residues. Germline V gene data show CDR1 as LGHNA and CDR2 as YSLEER. The V end lost 1 base, the J end lost 3 bases, and 15 bases lay between the germline ends. The CDR3 nucleotides read TGCGCCAGCAGCCAAGGTGGGCCAGGGAGAGACTATGGCTACACCTTC. Amino acid sequence: CASSQGGPGRDYGYTF.

This chain uses TRBV19 with TRBJ1-4; 10 nucleotides align to TRBD1. Per germline, CDR1 LNHDA and CDR2 SQIVND (reference sequence). This CDR3 spans 13 amino acids. After removal of 9 bases from V and 8 bases from J, the junction contained 6 bases not matched to a gene. The CDR3 reads CASRDRGREKLFF. CDR3 DNA sequence: TGTGCCAGCAGAGACAGGGGGCGGGAAAAACTGTTTTTT.

CDR3 DNA sequence: TGTGCCAGCAGTTTCTCTTTCTCCAGCGAGCAGTACTTC. It yields the protein CASSFSFSSEQYF. The chain combines TRBV28 with TRBJ2-7; no firm D call. Germline lookup yields CDR1 MDHEN and CDR2 SYDVKM. V lost 3 bases, J lost 6 bases, and 12 bases lay in between. The CDR3 extends over 13 amino acids.

V gene TRBV28 combines with J gene TRBJ1-1; D perhaps matches TRBD1 (6 bases). CDR1 MDHEN and CDR2 SYDVKM come from the germline V gene. This CDR3 is built from 12 residues. Deletions cut 6 bases from V and 8 bases from J, with 13 bases between. CDR3 nucleotides: TGTGCCAGCAGACGACCGCAGGGGGAAGCTTTCTTT. Residues: CASRRPQGEAFF.

The chain links TRBV19 to TRBJ1-1, with D tentatively TRBD1 (6 bases). V lost 3 bases to trimming and J lost 11 bases, with 16 bases between them. The germline V gene encodes CDR1 LNHDA and CDR2 SQIVND (reference sequence). The CDR3 sequence is 13 residues long. The CDR3 reads CASSIMVEGEAFF. The CDR3 DNA is TGTGCCAGTAGTATTATGGTCGAGGGGGAGGCTTTCTTT. The entire variable domain, with the rest obtained from reference TRBV19 and TRBJ1-1, is as follows: DGGITQSPKYLFRKEGQNVTLSCEQNLNHDAMYWYRQDPGQGLRLIYYSQIVNDFQKGDIAEGYSVSREKKESFPLTVTSAQKNPTAFYLCASSIMVEGEAFFGQGTRLTVV.

The chain links TRBV27 to TRBJ2-6, with D possibly called TRBD1 or TRBD2 (6 bases each). The CDR3 is 15 residues long. Germline-derived CDR1 and CDR2 are MNHEY and SMNVEV (reference sequence). With 9 bases removed from V and 2 bases from J, the gap between germline ends came to 14 bases. The CDR3 DNA reads as TGTGCCAGTTCCGTAGGGGGGACTGGGGCCAACGTCCTGACTTTC. It specifies CASSVGGTGANVLTF.

The CDR3 loop reads CASSFRDSTGTDTQYF. CDR3 DNA sequence: TGTGCCAGCAGCTTCCGGGACTCCACGGGAACAGATACGCAGTATTTT. The rearrangement joins TRBV7-2 to TRBJ2-3; perhaps TRBD2 as D (6 bases). CDR3 length: 16 amino acids. Trimming left V 3 bases short and J 3 bases short, with 16 bases between. CDR1 and CDR2 (germline): SGHTA, FQGNSA.

The rearrangement joins TRBV2 to TRBJ1-6; 9 bases map to TRBD1. This CDR3 has 14 amino acids. The junction had 5 bases not matched to a gene; V was cut back by 8 bases and J by 6 bases. Germline CDR1 reads SNHLY; CDR2 reads FYNNEI. The DNA for the CDR3 is TGTGCCAGCGTTCTGGACAGGGGTAATTCACCCCTCCACTTT. Residues: CASVLDRGNSPLHF.

V usage is TRBV3-1 (or the pseudogene TRBV3-2) and J usage is TRBJ2-1, with D possibly being TRBD2 (6 bases). CDR1 and CDR2 (germline): LGHDT, YNNKEL (reference sequence). The CDR3 is 13 amino acids. Trimming took off 4 bases at V and 7 bases at J, with 11 bases between the two ends. The CDR3 bases are TGTGCCAGCAGCCCCCCCGCGGGGAATGAGCAGTTCTTC. It codes for CASSPPAGNEQFF.

V gene TRBV29-1 combines with J gene TRBJ2-5; 10 nucleotides agree with TRBD2. The CDR3 loop spans 13 amino acids. Germline CDR1 and CDR2: SQVTM and ANQGSEA. The J segment lost 7 bases and the V segment lost 7 bases, leaving 9 bases of the junction unmatched. CDR3 amino acids: CSAHGTSEVTQYF. CDR3 coding DNA: TGCAGCGCCCATGGGACTAGCGAGGTGACCCAGTACTTC.

The rearrangement joins TRBV6-5 to TRBJ2-1; D uncertain. V shed 2 bases and J shed 5 bases, with 4 bases lying between them. Germline CDR1 reads MNHEY; CDR2 reads SVGAGI. The CDR3 extends over 12 amino acids. CDR3 region: CASSYSHNEQFF. The CDR3 DNA reads as TGTGCCAGCAGTTACAGCCACAATGAGCAGTTCTTC.

This clone was counted only a few times. The rearrangement links TRBV25-1 to TRBJ2-2, with TRBD2 matching 12 bases. The V segment lost 6 bases and the J segment 2 bases; nucleotides outside the gene matches: 7. Germline V gene lookup returns CDR1 MGHDK and CDR2 SYGVNS. The CDR3 loop spans 17 amino acids. Here the CDR3 DNA reads TGTGCCAGCAGCGAGCCTAGCGGGAGGGGAAACACCGGGGAGCTGTTTTTT. Encoded protein: CASSEPSGRGNTGELFF.

The chain combines TRBV29-1 with TRBJ1-1; no firm D call. Germline V gene data show CDR1 as SQVTM and CDR2 as ANQGSEA. Trimming removed 7 bases from V and 3 bases from J, with 12 bases in between. The CDR3 consists of 12 residues. CDR3 sequence reads: CSATPTDTEAFF. For the CDR3, the DNA is TGCAGCGCCACGCCGACGGACACTGAAGCTTTCTTT.

In this sample, this clone turned up once. The chain couples TRBV7-9 to TRBJ1-2; no definite D call. Trimming pared 7 bases from V and 2 bases from J, leaving 11 bases between. From germline, CDR1 is SEHNR and CDR2 FQNEAQ (reference sequence). The CDR3 totals 13 residues. The DNA for the CDR3 is TGTGCCAGCAACGCCGGGAAAAACTATGGCTACACCTTC. This encodes CASNAGKNYGYTF.

V gene TRBV6-1 combines with J gene TRBJ1-1; D possibly corresponds to TRBD1 (5 bases). The V gene lost 2 bases and the J gene lost 11 bases, with 15 bases spanning the gap. The CDR3 has 13 amino acids. From germline, CDR1 is MNHNS and CDR2 SASEGT. The CDR3 sequence is CASSETGLRPAFF. The CDR3 DNA reads as TGTGCCAGCAGTGAAACAGGCCTCCGACCGGCTTTCTTT.

The V and J genes are TRBV4-3 and TRBJ1-1; no clear D. The CDR3 is 12 residues long. Germline V CDR1 and CDR2: LGHNA, YSLEER. V lost 1 base and J 6 bases, leaving 6 bases between the germline ends. The CDR3 reads CASSQGRAEAFF. The DNA of the CDR3 is TGCGCCAGCAGCCAAGGAAGGGCTGAAGCTTTCTTT.

The J gene is TRBJ2-2, the V gene TRBV10-3; 7 nucleotides match TRBD1. The J segment lost 6 bases and the V segment lost 3 bases, leaving 4 bases of the junction unmatched. The CDR3 spans 14 residues. Germline V gives CDR1 ENHRY, CDR2 SYGVKD. CDR3 region: CAISDRGLAGELFF. The DNA of the CDR3 is TGTGCCATCAGTGACAGGGGGTTAGCCGGGGAGCTGTTTTTT.

The rearrangement links TRBV30 to TRBJ1-2; D is undetermined. The CDR3 loop spans 13 amino acids. Germline values: CDR1 GTSNPN, CDR2 SVGIG (reference sequence). The V end was cut by 1 base, the J end by 4 bases, with 10 bases between. DNA for the CDR3: TGTGCCTGGAGTGGAGAGAGATTCTATGGCTACACCTTC. Protein sequence: CAWSGERFYGYTF.

This chain uses TRBV20-1 with TRBJ2-3, with 8 bases aligning to TRBD1. V shed 3 bases and J 0 bases; nucleotides not matched to a gene: 14. CDR1 and CDR2 (germline): DFQATT, SNEGSKA (reference sequence). The CDR3 consists of 18 residues. The CDR3: CSASALTGTGTSTDTQYF. CDR3 DNA sequence: TGCAGTGCTAGTGCCTTAACCGGGACAGGTACTAGCACAGATACGCAGTATTTT.

This clone was picked up a small number of times. The genes are TRBV18 and TRBJ2-3; no definite D call. The CDR3 runs to 13 residues. Trimming took 6 bases from V and 4 from J, leaving 11 bases between them. In germline, CDR1 is KGHSH, CDR2 LQKENI. This chain's CDR3 is CASSTLIADTQYF. In DNA form, the CDR3 reads TGTGCCAGCTCGACACTGATCGCAGATACGCAGTATTTT.

V gene TRBV28 combines with J gene TRBJ2-5; 7 nucleotides match TRBD1. The length of the CDR3 is 14 residues. V was pared by 6 bases and J by 2 bases, with 6 bases of the junction left unmatched. Germline CDR1 and CDR2: MDHEN and SYDVKM. The CDR3 loop is CASSLQGKQETQYF. Here the CDR3 DNA reads TGTGCCAGCAGCTTACAGGGGAAACAAGAGACCCAGTACTTC.

The chain couples TRBV7-9 to TRBJ1-4, with a tentative D call TRBD1 (5 bases). The length of the CDR3 is 16 residues. V dropped 1 base and J dropped 2 bases, with 11 bases sitting between them. The germline V gene encodes CDR1 SEHNR and CDR2 FQNEAQ (reference sequence). In DNA form, the CDR3 reads TGTGCCAGCAGCTTAGGAGACCGGGGGACTAATGAAAAACTGTTTTTT. It yields the protein CASSLGDRGTNEKLFF.

V gene TRBV28 combines with J gene TRBJ1-1; the D gene is possibly TRBD1 (5 bases). V was trimmed by 6 bases and J by 1 base, leaving 12 bases between them. Germline CDR1 MDHEN, CDR2 SYDVKM. The CDR3 length is 14 residues. The CDR3 region is CASSGAGSNTEAFF. CDR3 bases: TGTGCCAGCAGCGGCGCAGGGTCGAACACTGAAGCTTTCTTT.

V and J are TRBV9 and TRBJ2-4; the D gene is possibly TRBD1 (6 bases). The CDR3 has 16 amino acids. The germline CDR1 and CDR2 sequences are SGDLS and YYNGEE. Trimming cost V 4 bases and J 0 bases, with 14 bases left between them. CDR3: CASSFDRGGAKNIQYF. In nucleotides, the CDR3 is TGTGCCAGCAGCTTTGACAGAGGGGGAGCCAAAAACATTCAGTACTTC. The full variable domain, completed using reference TRBV9 and TRBJ2-4, is DSGVTQTPKHLITATGQRVTLRCSPRSGDLSVYWYQQSLDQGLQFLIQYYNGEERAKGNILERFSAQQFPDLHSELNLSSLELGDSALYFCASSFDRGGAKNIQYFGAGTRLSVL.